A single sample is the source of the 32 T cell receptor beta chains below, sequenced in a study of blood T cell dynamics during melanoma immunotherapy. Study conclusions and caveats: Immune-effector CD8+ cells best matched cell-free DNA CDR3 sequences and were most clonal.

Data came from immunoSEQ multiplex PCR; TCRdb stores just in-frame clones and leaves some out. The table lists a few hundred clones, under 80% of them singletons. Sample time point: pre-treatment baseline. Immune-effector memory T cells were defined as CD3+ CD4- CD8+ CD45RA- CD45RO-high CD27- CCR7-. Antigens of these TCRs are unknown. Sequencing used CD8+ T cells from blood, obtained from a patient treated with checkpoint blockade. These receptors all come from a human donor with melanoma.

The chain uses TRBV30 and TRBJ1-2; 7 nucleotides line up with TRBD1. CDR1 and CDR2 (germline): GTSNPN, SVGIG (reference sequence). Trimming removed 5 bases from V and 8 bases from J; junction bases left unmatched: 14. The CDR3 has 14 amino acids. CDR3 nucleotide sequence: TGTGCCTGGGAGCGCCGAGGGGGCGCGGGGGGCTACACCTTC. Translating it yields CAWERRGGAGGYTF.

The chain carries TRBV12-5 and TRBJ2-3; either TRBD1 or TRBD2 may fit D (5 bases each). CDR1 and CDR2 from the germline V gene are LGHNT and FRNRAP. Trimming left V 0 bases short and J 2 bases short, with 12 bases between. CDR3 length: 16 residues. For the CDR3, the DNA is TGTGCTAGTGGTTTGGTAGAGGGGCGTTTCACAGATACGCAGTATTTT. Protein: CASGLVEGRFTDTQYF.

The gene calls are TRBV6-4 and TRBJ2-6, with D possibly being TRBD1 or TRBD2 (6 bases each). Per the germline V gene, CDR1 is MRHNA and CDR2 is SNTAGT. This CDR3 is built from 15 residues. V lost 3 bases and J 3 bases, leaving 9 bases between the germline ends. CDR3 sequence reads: CASSEQGGGANVLTF. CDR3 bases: TGTGCCAGCAGTGAACAGGGAGGTGGGGCCAACGTCCTGACTTTC.

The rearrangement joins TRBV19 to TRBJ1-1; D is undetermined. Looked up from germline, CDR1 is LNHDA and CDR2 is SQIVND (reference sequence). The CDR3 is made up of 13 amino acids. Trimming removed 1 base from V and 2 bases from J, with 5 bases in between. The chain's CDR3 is CASSIVLNTEAFF. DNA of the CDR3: TGTGCCAGTAGTATAGTGTTAAACACTGAAGCTTTCTTT.

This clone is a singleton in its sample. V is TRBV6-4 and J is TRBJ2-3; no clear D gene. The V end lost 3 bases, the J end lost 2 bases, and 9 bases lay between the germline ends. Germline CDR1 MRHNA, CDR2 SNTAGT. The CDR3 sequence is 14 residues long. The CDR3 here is CASSDSGSTDTQYF. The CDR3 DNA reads TGTGCCAGCAGTGATTCCGGTTCCACAGATACGCAGTATTTT.

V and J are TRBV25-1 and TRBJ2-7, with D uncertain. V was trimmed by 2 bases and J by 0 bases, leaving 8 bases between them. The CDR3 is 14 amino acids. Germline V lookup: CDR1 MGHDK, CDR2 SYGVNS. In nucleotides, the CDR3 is TGTGCCAGCAGTGAAAGAATGGACTCCTACGAGCAGTACTTC. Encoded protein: CASSERMDSYEQYF.

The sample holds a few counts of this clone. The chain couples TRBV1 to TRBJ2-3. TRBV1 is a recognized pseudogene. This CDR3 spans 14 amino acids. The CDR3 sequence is CTSSQARASDTQYF. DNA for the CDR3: TGCACCAGCAGCCAAGCTAGGGCCTCCGATACGCAGTATTTT.

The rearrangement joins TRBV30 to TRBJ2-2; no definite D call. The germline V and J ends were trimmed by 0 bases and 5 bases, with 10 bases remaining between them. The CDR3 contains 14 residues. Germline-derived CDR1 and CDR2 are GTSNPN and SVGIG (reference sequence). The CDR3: CAWSVQQETGELFF. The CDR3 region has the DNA TGTGCCTGGAGTGTACAGCAGGAGACCGGGGAGCTGTTTTTT.

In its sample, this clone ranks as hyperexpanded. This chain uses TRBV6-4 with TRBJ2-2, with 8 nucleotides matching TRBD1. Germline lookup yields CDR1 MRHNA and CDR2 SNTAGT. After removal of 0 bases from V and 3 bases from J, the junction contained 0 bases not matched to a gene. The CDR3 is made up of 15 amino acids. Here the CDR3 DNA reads TGTGCCAGCAGTGACTCACAGGGGGACACCGGGGAGCTGTTTTTT. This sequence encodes CASSDSQGDTGELFF.

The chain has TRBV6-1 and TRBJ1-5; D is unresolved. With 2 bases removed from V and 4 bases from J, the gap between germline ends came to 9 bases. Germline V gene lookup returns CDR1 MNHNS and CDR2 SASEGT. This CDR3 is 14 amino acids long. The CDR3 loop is CASSEFTENQPQHF. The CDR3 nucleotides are TGTGCCAGCAGTGAATTCACGGAGAATCAGCCCCAGCATTTT.

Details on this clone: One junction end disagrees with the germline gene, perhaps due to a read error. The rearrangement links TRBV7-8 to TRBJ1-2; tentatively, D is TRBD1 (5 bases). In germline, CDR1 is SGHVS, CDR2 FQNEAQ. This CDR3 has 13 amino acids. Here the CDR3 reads CASSLIGGYDYTF. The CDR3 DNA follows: TGTGCCAGCAGCTTAATTGGGGGGTATGACTACACCTTC.

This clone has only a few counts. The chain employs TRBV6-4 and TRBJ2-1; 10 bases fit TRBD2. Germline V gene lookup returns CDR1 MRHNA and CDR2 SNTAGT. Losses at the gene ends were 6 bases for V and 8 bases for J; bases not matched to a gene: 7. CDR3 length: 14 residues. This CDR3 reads CASSPLAGADEQFF. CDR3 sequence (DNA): TGTGCCAGCAGCCCGCTAGCGGGAGCTGATGAGCAGTTCTTC.

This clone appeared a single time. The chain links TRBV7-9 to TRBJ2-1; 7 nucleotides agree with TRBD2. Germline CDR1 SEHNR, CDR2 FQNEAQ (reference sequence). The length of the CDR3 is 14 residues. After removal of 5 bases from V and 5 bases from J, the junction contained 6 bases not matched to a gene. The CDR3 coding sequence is TGTGCCAGCAGCCCGGGGGGTAGTAACAATGAGCAGTTCTTC. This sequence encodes CASSPGGSNNEQFF.

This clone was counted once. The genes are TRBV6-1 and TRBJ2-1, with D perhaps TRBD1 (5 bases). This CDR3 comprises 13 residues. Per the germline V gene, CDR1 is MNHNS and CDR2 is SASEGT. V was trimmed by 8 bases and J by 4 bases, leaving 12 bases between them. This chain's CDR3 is CASGAEEYNEQFF. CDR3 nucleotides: TGTGCCAGCGGGGCTGAAGAATACAATGAGCAGTTCTTC.

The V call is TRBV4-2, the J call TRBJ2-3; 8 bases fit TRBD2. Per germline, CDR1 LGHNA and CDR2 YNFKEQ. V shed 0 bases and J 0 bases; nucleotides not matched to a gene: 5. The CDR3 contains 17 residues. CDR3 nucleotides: TGTGCCAGCAGCCAAGATTCGGAGCGGGGGAGCACAGATACGCAGTATTTT. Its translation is CASSQDSERGSTDTQYF.

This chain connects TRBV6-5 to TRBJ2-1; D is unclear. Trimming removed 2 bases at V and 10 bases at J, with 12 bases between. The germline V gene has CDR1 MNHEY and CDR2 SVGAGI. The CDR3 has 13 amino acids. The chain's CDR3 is CASSYLDPREQFF. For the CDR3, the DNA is TGTGCCAGCAGTTACCTTGACCCCAGAGAGCAGTTCTTC.

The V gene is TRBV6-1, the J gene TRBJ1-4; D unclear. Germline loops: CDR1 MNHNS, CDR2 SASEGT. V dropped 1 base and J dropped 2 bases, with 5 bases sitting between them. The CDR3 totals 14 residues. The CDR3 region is CASSEGMTNEKLFF. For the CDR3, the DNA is TGTGCCAGCAGTGAAGGGATGACTAATGAAAAACTGTTTTTT.

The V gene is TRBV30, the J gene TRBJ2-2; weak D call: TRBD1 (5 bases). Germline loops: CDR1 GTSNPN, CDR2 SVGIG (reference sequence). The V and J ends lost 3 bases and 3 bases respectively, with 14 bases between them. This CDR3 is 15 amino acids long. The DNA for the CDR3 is TGTGCCTGGAGGAGCAGGGCTGTGGACACCGGGGAGCTGTTTTTT. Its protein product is CAWRSRAVDTGELFF.

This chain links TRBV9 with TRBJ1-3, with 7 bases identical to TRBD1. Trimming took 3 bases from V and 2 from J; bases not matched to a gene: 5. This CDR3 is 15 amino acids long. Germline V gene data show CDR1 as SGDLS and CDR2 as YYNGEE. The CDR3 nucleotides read TGTGCCAGCAGCGCTGGGGACAGTCCTGGAAACACCATATATTTT. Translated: CASSAGDSPGNTIYF.

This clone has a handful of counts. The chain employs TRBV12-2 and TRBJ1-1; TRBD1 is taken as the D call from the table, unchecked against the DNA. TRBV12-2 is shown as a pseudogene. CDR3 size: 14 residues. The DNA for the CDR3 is TGTGCAAGTCGCGATGGGACATTGCCGGAAGGGGCTTTCTTT. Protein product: CASRDGTLPEGAFF.

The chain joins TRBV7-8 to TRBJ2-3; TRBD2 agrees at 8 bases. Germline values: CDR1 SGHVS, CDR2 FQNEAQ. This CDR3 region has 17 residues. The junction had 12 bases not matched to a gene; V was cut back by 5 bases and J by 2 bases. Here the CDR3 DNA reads TGTGCCAGCAGCCCAGGGAGTAGCGGGACGTCCACAGATACGCAGTATTTT. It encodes CASSPGSSGTSTDTQYF.

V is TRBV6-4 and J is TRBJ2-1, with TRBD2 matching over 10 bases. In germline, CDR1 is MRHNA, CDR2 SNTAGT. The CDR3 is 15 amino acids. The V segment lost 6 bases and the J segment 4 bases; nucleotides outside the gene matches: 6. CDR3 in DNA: TGTGCCAGCAGCGCCGGGACTAGCGAATACAATGAGCAGTTCTTC. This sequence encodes CASSAGTSEYNEQFF.

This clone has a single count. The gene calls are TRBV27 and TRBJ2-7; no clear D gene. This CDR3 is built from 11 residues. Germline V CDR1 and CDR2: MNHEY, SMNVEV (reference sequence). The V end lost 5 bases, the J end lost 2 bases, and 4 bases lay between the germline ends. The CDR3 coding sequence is TGTGCCAGCAGTCCGGCCTACGAGCAGTACTTC. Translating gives CASSPAYEQYF.

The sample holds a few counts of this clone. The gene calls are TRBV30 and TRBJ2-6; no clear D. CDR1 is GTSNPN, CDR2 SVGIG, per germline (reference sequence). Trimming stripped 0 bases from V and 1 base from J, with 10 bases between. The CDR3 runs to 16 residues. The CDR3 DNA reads TGTGCCTGGAGTGTATCTTCGATTTCTGGGGCCAACGTCCTGACTTTC. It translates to CAWSVSSISGANVLTF.

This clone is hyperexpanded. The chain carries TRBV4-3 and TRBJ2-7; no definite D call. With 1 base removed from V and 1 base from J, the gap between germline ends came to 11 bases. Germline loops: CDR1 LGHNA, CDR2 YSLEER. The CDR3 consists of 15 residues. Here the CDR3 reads CASSQGVDASYEQYF. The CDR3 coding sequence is TGCGCCAGCAGCCAAGGTGTGGACGCGTCCTACGAGCAGTACTTC.

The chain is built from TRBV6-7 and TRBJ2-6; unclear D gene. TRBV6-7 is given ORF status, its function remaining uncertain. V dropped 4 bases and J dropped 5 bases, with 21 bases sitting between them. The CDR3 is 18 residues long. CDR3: CASSFLEHLQSRANVLTF. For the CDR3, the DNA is TGTGCCAGCAGTTTCCTGGAGCATTTACAAAGTCGGGCCAACGTCCTGACTTTC.

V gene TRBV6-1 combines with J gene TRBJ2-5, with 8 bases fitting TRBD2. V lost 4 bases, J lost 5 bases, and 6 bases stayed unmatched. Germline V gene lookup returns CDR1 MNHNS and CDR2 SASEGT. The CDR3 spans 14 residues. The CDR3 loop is CASSGVAGHETQYF. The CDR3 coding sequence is TGTGCCAGCAGTGGGGTAGCGGGACACGAGACCCAGTACTTC.

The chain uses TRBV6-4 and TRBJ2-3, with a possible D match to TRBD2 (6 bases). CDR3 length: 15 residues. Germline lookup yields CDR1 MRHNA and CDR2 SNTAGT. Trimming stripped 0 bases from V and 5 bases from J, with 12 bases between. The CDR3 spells CASSDSGMGGDTQYF. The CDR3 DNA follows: TGTGCCAGCAGTGACTCGGGGATGGGGGGAGATACGCAGTATTTT.

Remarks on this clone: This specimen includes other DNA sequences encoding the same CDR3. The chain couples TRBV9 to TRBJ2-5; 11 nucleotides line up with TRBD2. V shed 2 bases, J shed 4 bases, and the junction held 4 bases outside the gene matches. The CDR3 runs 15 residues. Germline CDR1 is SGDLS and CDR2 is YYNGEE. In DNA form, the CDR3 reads TGTGCCAGCAGCGTTAGCGGGAGGGCCTCAGAGACCCAGTACTTC. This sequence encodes CASSVSGRASETQYF. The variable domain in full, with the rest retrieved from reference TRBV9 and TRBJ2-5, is DSGVTQTPKHLITATGQRVTLRCSPRSGDLSVYWYQQSLDQGLQFLIQYYNGEERAKGNILERFSAQQFPDLHSELNLSSLELGDSALYFCASSVSGRASETQYFGPGTRLLVL.

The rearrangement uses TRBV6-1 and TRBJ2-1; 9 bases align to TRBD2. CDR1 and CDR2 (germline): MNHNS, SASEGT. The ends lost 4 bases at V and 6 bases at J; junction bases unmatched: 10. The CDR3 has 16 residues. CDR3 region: CASSATRLADSNEQFF. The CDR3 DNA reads TGTGCCAGCAGTGCCACCAGACTAGCGGACTCCAATGAGCAGTTCTTC.

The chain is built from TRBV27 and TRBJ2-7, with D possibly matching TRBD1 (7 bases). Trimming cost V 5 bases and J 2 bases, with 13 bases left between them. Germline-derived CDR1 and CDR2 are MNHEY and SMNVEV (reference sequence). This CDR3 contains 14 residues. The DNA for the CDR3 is TGTGCCAGCAGTGGAGGGACAGAGACCTACGAGCAGTACTTC. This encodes CASSGGTETYEQYF.

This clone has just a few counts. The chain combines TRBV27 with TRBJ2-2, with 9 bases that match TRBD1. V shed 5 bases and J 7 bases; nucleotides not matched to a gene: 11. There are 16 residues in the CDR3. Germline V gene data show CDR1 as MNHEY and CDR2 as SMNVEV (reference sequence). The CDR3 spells CASSPSRDRVFGELFF. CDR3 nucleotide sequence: TGTGCCAGCAGTCCCTCGCGGGACAGGGTTTTCGGGGAGCTGTTTTTT.